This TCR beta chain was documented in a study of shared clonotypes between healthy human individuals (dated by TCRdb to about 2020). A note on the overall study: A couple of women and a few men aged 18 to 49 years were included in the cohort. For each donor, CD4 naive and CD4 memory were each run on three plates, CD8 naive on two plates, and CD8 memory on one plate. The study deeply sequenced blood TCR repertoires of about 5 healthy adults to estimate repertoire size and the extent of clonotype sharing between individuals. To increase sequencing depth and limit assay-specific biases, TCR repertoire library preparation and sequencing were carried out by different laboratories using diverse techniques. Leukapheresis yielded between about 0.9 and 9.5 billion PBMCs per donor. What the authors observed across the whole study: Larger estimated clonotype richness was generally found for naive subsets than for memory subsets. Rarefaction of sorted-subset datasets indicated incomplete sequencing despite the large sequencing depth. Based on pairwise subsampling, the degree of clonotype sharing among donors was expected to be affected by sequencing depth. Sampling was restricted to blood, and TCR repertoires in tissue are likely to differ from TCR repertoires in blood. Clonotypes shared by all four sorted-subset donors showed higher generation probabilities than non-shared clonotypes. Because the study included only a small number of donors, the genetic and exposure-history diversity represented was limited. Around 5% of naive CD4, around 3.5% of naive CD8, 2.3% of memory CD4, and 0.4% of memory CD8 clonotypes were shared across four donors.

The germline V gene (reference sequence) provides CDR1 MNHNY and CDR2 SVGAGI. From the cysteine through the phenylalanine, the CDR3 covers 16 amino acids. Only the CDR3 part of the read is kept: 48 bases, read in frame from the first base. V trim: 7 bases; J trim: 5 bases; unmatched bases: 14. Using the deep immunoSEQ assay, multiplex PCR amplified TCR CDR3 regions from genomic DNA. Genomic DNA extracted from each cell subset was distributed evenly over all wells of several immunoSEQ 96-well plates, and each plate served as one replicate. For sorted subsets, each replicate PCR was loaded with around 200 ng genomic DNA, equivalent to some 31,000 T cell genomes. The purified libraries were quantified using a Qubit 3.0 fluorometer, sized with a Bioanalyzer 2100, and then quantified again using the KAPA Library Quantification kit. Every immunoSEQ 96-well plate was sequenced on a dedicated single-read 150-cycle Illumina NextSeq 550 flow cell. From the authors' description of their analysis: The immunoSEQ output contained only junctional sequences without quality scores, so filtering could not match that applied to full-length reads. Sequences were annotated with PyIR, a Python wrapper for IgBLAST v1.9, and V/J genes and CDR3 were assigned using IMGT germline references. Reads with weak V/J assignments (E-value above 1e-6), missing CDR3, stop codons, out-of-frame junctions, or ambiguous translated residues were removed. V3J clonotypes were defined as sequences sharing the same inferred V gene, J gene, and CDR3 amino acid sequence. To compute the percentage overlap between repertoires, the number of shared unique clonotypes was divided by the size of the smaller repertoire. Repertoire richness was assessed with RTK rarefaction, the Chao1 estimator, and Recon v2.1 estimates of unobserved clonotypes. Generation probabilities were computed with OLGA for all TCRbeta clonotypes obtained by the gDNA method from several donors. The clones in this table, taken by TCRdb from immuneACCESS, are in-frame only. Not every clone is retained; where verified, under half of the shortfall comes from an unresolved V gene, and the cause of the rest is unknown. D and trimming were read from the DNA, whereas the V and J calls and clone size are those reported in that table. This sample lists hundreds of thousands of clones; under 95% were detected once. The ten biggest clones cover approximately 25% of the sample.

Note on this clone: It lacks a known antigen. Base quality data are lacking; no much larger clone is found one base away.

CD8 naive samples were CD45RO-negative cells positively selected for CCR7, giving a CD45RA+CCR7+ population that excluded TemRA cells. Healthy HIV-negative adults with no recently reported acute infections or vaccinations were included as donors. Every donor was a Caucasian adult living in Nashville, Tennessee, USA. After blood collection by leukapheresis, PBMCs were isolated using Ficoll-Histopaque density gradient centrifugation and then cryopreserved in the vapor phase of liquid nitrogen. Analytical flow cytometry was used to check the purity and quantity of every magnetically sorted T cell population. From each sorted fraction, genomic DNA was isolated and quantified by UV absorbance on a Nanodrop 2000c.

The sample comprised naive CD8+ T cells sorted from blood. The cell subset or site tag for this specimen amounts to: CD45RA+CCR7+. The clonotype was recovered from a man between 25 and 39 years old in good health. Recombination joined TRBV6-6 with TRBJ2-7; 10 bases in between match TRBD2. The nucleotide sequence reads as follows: TGTGCCAGCACCCCGGGGTGGGTAGCGGGAGGTAACGAGCAGTACTTC. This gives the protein CASTPGWVAGGNEQYF.